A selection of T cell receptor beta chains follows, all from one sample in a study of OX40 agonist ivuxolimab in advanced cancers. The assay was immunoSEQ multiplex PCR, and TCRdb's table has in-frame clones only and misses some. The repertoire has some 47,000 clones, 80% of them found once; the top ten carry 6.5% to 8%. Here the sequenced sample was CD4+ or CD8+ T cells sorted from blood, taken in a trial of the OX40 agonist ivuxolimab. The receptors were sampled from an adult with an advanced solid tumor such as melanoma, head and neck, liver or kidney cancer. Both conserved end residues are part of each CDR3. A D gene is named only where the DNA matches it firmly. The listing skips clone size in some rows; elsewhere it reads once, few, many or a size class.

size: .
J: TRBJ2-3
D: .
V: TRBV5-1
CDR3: CASSLEGRTDTQYF
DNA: TGCGCCAGCAGCTTGGAGGGTCGCACAGATACGCAGTATTTT

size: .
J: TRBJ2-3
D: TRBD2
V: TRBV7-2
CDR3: CASSFRISGSSTDTQYF
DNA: TGTGCCAGCAGCTTCAGGATTAGCGGGAGTAGTACAGATACGCAGTATTTT

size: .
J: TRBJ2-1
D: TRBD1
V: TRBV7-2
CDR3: CASSPDRGFVNEQFF
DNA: TGTGCCAGCAGCCCGGACAGGGGGTTTGTAAATGAGCAGTTCTTC

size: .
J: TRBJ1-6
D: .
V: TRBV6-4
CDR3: CASSEYQGAPLHF
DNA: TGTGCCAGCAGTGAATACCAGGGAGCACCCCTCCACTTT

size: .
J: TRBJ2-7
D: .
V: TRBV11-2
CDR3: CASSLDRRYEQYF
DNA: TGTGCCAGCAGCTTAGATAGGCGCTACGAGCAGTACTTC

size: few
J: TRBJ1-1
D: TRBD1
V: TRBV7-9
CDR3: CASSLGGQGTDGAFF
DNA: TGTGCCAGCAGCTTAGGGGGACAGGGTACCGACGGAGCTTTCTTT

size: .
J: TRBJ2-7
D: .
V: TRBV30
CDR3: CAWSRGLSYEQYF
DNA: TGTGCCTGGAGTCGCGGGTTATCCTACGAGCAGTACTTC

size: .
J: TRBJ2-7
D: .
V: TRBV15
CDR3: CATSRDLLAYEQYF
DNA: TGTGCCACCAGCAGAGATCTCCTAGCCTACGAGCAGTACTTC

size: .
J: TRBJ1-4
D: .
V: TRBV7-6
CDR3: CASSYRGSNEKLFF
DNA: TGTGCCAGCAGCTACCGGGGCTCAAATGAAAAACTGTTTTTT

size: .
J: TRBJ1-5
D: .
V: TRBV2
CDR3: CASSGRTGFSNQPQHF
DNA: TGTGCCAGCAGTGGAAGGACGGGTTTTAGCAATCAGCCCCAGCATTTT

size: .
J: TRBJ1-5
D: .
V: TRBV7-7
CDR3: CASSLGSGRQFYSNQPQHF
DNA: TGTGCCAGCAGCCTCGGATCGGGACGGCAATTTTATAGCAATCAGCCCCAGCATTTT

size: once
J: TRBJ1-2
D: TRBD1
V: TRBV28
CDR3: CASRLTGGIGAYGYTF
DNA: TGTGCCAGCAGGTTGACAGGGGGGATAGGGGCTTATGGCTACACCTTC

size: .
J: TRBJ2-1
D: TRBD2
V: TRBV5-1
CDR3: CASSYQRLARNEQFF
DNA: TGCGCCAGCAGCTACCAGCGACTAGCTAGGAATGAGCAGTTCTTC

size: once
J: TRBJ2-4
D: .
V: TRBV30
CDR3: CAWRGLGVGIQYF
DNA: TGTGCCTGGAGGGGACTTGGAGTAGGAATTCAGTACTTC

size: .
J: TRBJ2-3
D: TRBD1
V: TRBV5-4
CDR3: CASRTTGDTDTQYF
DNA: TGTGCCAGCAGGACGACAGGGGACACAGATACGCAGTATTTT

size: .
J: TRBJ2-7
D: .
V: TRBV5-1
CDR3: CASSLEYNEQYF
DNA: TGCGCCAGCAGCTTGGAATATAACGAGCAGTACTTC

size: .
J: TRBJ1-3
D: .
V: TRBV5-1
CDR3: CASSLSTGNTIYF
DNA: TGCGCCAGCAGCTTGTCCACTGGAAACACCATATATTTT

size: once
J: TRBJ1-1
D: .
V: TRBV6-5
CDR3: CASSYGGTEAFF
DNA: TGTGCCAGCAGTTACGGTGGCACTGAAGCTTTCTTT

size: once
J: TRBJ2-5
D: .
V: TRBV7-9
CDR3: CASSLGGGWETQYF
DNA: TGTGCCAGCAGCTTAGGTGGGGGTTGGGAGACCCAGTACTTC

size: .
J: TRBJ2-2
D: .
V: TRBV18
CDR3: CASTPAANTGELFF
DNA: TGTGCCAGCACACCGGCCGCGAACACCGGGGAGCTGTTTTTT

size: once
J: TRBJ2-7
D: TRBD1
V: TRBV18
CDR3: CASSRQGVDYEQYF
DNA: TGTGCCAGCTCAAGACAGGGGGTGGACTACGAGCAGTACTTC

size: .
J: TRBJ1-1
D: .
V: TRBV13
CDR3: CASSFLGDTEAFF
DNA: TGTGCCAGCAGCTTCCTAGGGGACACTGAAGCTTTCTTT

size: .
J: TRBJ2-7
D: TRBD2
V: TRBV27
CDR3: CASSLRASGSTYEQYF
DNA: TGTGCCAGCAGTTTAAGGGCTAGCGGGAGTACCTACGAGCAGTACTTC

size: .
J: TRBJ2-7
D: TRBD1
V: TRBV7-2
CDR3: CASSPRPYRGGYEQYF
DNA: TGTGCCAGCAGCCCACGACCTTACAGGGGCGGCTACGAGCAGTACTTC

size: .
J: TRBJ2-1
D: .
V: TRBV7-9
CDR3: CASSFGDNEQFF
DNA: TGTGCCAGCAGCTTCGGCGACAATGAGCAGTTCTTC